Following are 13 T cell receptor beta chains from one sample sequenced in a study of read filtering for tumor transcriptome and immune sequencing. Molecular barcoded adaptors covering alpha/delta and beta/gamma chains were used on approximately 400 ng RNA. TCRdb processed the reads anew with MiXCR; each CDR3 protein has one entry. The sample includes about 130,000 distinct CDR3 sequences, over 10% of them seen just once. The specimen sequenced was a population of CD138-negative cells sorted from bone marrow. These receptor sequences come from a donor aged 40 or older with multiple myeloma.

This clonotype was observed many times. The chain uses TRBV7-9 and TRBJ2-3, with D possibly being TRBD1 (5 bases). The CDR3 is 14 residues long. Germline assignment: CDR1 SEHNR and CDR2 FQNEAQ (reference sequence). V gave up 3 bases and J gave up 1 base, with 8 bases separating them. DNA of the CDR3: TGTGCCAGCAGCTTTGACAGCCGCACAGATACGCAGTATTTT. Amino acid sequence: CASSFDSRTDTQYF. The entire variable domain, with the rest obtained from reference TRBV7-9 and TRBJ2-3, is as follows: DTGVSQNPRHKITKRGQNVTFRCDPISEHNRLYWYRQTLGQGPEFLTYFQNEAQLEKSRLLSDRFSAERPKGSFSTLEIQRTEQGDSAMYLCASSFDSRTDTQYFGPGTRLTVL.

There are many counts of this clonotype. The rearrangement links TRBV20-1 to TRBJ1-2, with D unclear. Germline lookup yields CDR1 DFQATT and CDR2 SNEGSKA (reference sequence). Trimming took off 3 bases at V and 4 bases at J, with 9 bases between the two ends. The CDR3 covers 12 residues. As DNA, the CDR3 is TGCAGTGCTAGTCCCGGGATCTATGGCTACACCTTC. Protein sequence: CSASPGIYGYTF.

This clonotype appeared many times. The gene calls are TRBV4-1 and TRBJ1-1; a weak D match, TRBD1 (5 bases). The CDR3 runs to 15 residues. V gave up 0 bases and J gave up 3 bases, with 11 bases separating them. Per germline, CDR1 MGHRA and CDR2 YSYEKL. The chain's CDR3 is CASSQDKGRYTEAFF. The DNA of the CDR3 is TGCGCCAGCAGCCAAGATAAGGGGCGATACACTGAAGCTTTCTTT.

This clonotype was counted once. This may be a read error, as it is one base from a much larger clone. CDR3 DNA: TGTGCCATCAGTGAACTGGGTCAAAACTATGGCTACACCTTC. This codes for CAISELGQNYGYTF. This chain links TRBV2 with TRBJ1-2; D call uncertain. The CDR3 spans 14 residues. Germline V CDR1 and CDR2: SNHLY, FYNNEI.

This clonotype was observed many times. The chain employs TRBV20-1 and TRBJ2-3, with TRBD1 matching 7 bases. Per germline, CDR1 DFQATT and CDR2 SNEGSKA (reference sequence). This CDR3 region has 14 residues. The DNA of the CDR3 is TGCAGCGCCGGGTACAGGGGCGATGGAGATACGCAGTATTTT. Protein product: CSAGYRGDGDTQYF.

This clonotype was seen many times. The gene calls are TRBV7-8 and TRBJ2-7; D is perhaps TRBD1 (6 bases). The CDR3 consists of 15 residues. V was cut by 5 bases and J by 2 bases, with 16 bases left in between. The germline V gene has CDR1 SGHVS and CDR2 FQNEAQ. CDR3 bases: TGTGCCAGCAGCCCGGGGTTGGGGGCGCCCTACGAGCAGTACTTC. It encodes CASSPGLGAPYEQYF.

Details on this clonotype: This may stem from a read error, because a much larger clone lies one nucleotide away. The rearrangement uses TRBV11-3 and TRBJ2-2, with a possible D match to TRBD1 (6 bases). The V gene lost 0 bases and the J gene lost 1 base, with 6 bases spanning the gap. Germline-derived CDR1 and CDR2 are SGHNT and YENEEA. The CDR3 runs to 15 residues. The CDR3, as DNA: TGTGCCAGCAGCTTAGACAGGGGGAACACCGGGGAGCTGTTTTTT. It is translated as CASSLDRGNTGELFF.

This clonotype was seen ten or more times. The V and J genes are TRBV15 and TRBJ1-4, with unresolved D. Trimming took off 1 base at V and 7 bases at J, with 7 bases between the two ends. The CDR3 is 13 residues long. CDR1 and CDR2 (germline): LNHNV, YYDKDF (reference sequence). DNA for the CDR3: TGTGCCACCAGCAGAGGGGCGGGTGAAAAACTGTTTTTT. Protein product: CATSRGAGEKLFF.

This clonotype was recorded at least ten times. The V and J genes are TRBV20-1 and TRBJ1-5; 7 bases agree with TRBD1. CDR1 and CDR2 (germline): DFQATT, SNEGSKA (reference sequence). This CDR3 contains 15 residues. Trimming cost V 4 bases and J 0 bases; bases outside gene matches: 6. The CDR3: CSATGTAYSNQPQHF. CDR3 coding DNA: TGCAGTGCTACCGGGACAGCTTATAGCAATCAGCCCCAGCATTTT.

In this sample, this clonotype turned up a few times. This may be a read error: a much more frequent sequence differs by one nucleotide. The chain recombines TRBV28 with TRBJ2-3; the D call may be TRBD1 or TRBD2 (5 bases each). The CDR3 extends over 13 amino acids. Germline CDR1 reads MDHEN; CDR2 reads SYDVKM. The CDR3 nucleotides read TGTGCCGCTGGGGGTCACAGCACAGATACGCCGTATTTT. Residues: CAAGGHSTDTPYF.

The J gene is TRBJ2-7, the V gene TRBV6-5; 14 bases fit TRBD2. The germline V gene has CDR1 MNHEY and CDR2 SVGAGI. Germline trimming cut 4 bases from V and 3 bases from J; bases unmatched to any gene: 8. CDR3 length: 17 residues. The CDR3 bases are TGTGCCAGCAGTTCCGGGACTAGCGGGAGTAGGGTCTACGAGCAGTACTTC. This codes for CASSSGTSGSRVYEQYF.

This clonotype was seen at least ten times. The CDR3 region has the DNA TGTGCCAGCACCACCCTAGCGGGAGGGGTAGCCAAAAACATTCAGTACTTC. It specifies CASTTLAGGVAKNIQYF. The rearrangement links TRBV28 to TRBJ2-4; 12 nucleotides line up with TRBD2. The CDR3 extends over 17 amino acids. CDR1 is MDHEN and CDR2 is SYDVKM in the germline V gene. J gave up 0 bases and V 7 bases, and 7 bases lay outside the gene matches.

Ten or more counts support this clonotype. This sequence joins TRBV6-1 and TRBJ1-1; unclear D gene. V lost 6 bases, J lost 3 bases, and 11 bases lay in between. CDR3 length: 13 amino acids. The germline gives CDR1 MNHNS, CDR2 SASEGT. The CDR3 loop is CASRLLLDTEAFF. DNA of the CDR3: TGTGCCAGCAGACTACTTCTAGACACTGAAGCTTTCTTT.